Listed here are 14 T cell receptor beta chains from one sample, sequenced in a study of T cell responses to AZD1222 COVID-19 vaccine. Assay used: immunoSEQ multiplex PCR; TCRdb lists only in-frame clones, some missing. Of over 150,000 clones listed, over 80% are singletons. The starting material was peripheral blood, obtained 28 days after the second dose of the MenACWY control vaccine. The origin of the receptors is an adult who received the MenACWY meningococcal vaccine as a control.

The chain couples TRBV5-1 to TRBJ1-1, with no clear D. V was cut by 4 bases and J by 4 bases, with 14 bases left in between. The CDR3 loop spans 14 amino acids. Germline V gives CDR1 SGHRS, CDR2 YFSETQ. In DNA form, the CDR3 reads TGCGCCAGCAGCCCCCTTACGGCAACCACTGAAGCTTTCTTT. This encodes CASSPLTATTEAFF.

The J gene is TRBJ2-3, the V gene TRBV10-2, with 8 positions matching TRBD2. CDR1 WSHSY and CDR2 SAAADI come from the germline V gene. With V trimmed by 5 bases and J by 3 bases, 7 bases remained unmatched. The CDR3 spans 15 residues. The CDR3 here is CASSPTSGATDTQYF. CDR3 in DNA: TGCGCCAGCAGTCCTACTAGCGGTGCAACAGATACGCAGTATTTT.

This chain connects TRBV6-5 to TRBJ1-6; weak D call: TRBD1 (5 bases). V dropped 6 bases and J dropped 7 bases, with 13 bases sitting between them. There are 14 residues in the CDR3. The germline V gene encodes CDR1 MNHEY and CDR2 SVGAGI. The CDR3 DNA follows: TGTGCCAGCAGCCCGGGACGGGGGAATTCACCCCTCCACTTT. It is translated as CASSPGRGNSPLHF.

V gene TRBV13 combines with J gene TRBJ1-1; tentatively, D is TRBD1 (6 bases). The V end lost 5 bases, the J end lost 4 bases, and 20 bases lay between the germline ends. This CDR3 has 16 residues. CDR1 and CDR2 from the germline V gene are PRHDT and FYEKMQ (reference sequence). The CDR3 bases are TGTGCCAGCAGCCCGGGCGGGGGGCGATTTATCACTGAAGCTTTCTTT. Translated, it gives CASSPGGGRFITEAFF.

This chain links TRBV5-5 with TRBJ1-4; the match to TRBD1 covers 10 bases. CDR1 and CDR2 from the germline V gene are SGHKS and YYEKEE (reference sequence). The CDR3 contains 14 residues. J was trimmed by 8 bases and V by 4 bases; bases with no gene match: 5. This CDR3 is CASSIGTGAEKLFF. CDR3 DNA: TGTGCCAGCAGCATCGGGACAGGGGCGGAAAAACTGTTTTTT.

The chain recombines TRBV11-3 with TRBJ1-2; 7 bases map to TRBD1. V gave up 1 base and J gave up 5 bases; unmatched junction bases: 10. The length of the CDR3 is 16 residues. Germline V gene sequence: CDR1 SGHNT, CDR2 YENEEA. The CDR3 loop is CASSLGRRDREYGYTF. CDR3 DNA: TGTGCCAGCAGCTTAGGTCGGCGAGACAGGGAATATGGCTACACCTTC.

As DNA, the CDR3 is TGTGCCAGCAGCTTAGGACAGCGGGGAAATTCACCCCTCCACTTT. Encoded protein: CASSLGQRGNSPLHF. The genes are TRBV7-8 and TRBJ1-6, with D possibly being TRBD1 (5 bases). Germline V gene sequence: CDR1 SGHVS, CDR2 FQNEAQ. CDR3 length: 15 amino acids. Trimming left V 1 base short and J 7 bases short, with 11 bases between.

The chain joins TRBV2 to TRBJ1-2, with TRBD1 matching 12 bases. The V gene end was trimmed by 6 bases and the J gene end by 6 bases; junction bases not matched to a gene: 14. The CDR3 runs to 17 residues. Germline loops: CDR1 SNHLY, CDR2 FYNNEI. CDR3: CASRGGTGGVGSDGYTF. The CDR3 DNA reads TGTGCCAGCAGAGGGGGGACAGGGGGCGTTGGGTCTGATGGCTACACCTTC.

This chain joins TRBV27 and TRBJ1-5; D is possibly TRBD1 (5 bases). Germline-derived CDR1 and CDR2 are MNHEY and SMNVEV (reference sequence). This CDR3 is built from 15 residues. With 4 bases removed from V and 2 bases from J, the gap between germline ends came to 12 bases. In DNA, the CDR3 is TGTGCCAGCAGTTATCAGGGCACGGGCAATCAGCCCCAGCATTTT. This translates into CASSYQGTGNQPQHF.

Here the CDR3 reads CASSLTTDTQYF. In DNA, the CDR3 is TGTGCCAGCAGTTTAACCACAGATACGCAGTATTTT. This chain links TRBV28 with TRBJ2-3; D not certain. CDR1 MDHEN and CDR2 SYDVKM come from the germline V gene. The CDR3 sequence is 12 residues long. Trimming took off 2 bases at V and 2 bases at J, with 2 bases between the two ends.

This clone was picked up one time. This chain links TRBV19 with TRBJ1-6; D is undetermined. Trimming removed 0 bases at V and 0 bases at J, with 3 bases between. The CDR3 consists of 15 residues. Looked up from germline, CDR1 is LNHDA and CDR2 is SQIVND (reference sequence). CDR3 protein: CASSIESSYNSPLHF. Here the CDR3 DNA reads TGTGCCAGTAGTATAGAAAGCTCCTATAATTCACCCCTCCACTTT.

The V call is TRBV30, the J call TRBJ1-1; no clear D gene. CDR3 size: 12 residues. From germline, CDR1 is GTSNPN and CDR2 SVGIG (reference sequence). Trimming shortened V by 5 bases and J by 6 bases, and 13 bases separated the two germline ends. In DNA, the CDR3 is TGTGCCTGGGGAAGGTTATACTCTGAAGCTTTCTTT. This translates into CAWGRLYSEAFF.

CDR3 sequence (DNA): TGTGCCAGCAGCCGACAGCCTCTTGGGCCCCAGCATTTT. This codes for CASSRQPLGPQHF. V and J are TRBV2 and TRBJ1-5, with TRBD1 as a possible D gene (5 bases). The CDR3 extends over 13 amino acids. CDR1 and CDR2 (germline): SNHLY, FYNNEI. Trimming pared 6 bases from V and 9 bases from J, leaving 15 bases between.

The rearrangement joins TRBV4-1 to TRBJ2-3; D gene ambiguous. The V gene's germline CDR1 is MGHRA and CDR2 YSYEKL. V lost 1 base and J lost 2, with 7 bases in between. This CDR3 region has 14 residues. The CDR3 DNA reads as TGCGCCAGCAGCCAAGCCGCCCCCACAGATACGCAGTATTTT. It specifies CASSQAAPTDTQYF.